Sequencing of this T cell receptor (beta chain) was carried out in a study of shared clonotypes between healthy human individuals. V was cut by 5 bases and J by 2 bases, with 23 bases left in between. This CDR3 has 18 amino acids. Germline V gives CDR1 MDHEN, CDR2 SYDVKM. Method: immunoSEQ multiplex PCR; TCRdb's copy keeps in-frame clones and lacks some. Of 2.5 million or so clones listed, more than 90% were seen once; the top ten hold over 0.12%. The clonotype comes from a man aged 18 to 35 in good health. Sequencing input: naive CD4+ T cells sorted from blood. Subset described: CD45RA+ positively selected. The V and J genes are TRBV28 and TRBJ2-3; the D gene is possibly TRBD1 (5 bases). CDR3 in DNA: TGTGCCAGCAGTCCGCCCTCCCCCGTGACAGCAGCCACAGATACGCAGTATTTT. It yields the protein CASSPPSPVTAATDTQYF.